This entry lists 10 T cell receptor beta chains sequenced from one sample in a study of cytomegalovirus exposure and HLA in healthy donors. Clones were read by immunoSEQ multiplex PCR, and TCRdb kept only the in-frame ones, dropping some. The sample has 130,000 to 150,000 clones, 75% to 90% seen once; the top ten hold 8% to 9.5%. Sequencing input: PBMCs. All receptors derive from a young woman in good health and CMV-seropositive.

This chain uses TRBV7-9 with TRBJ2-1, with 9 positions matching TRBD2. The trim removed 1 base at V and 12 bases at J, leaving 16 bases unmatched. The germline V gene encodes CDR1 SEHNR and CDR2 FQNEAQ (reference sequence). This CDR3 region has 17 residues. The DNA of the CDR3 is TGTGCCAGCAGCTTAGAATATGGACTAGCGCCCACCCAGGGGCAGTTCTTC. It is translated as CASSLEYGLAPTQGQFF. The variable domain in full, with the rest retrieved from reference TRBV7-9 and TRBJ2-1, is DTGVSQNPRHKITKRGQNVTFRCDPISEHNRLYWYRQTLGQGPEFLTYFQNEAQLEKSRLLSDRFSAERPKGSFSTLEIQRTEQGDSAMYLCASSLEYGLAPTQGQFFGPGTRLTVL.

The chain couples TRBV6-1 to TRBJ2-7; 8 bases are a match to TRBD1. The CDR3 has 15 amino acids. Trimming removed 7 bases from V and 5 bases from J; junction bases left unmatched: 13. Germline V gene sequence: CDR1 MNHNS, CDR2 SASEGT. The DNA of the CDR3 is TGTGCCAGCAAAACTGGACAGGGTCTTGGCGACGAGCAGTACTTC. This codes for CASKTGQGLGDEQYF.

The DNA for the CDR3 is TGTGCCAGCAGCTCGACTAGCGGGGGATACAATGAGCAGTTCTTC. Its protein is CASSSTSGGYNEQFF. The rearrangement uses TRBV11-3 and TRBJ2-1; TRBD2 matches 12 bases. Losses at the gene ends were 4 bases for V and 4 bases for J; bases not matched to a gene: 2. The CDR3 has 15 amino acids. Germline V CDR1 and CDR2: SGHNT, YENEEA.

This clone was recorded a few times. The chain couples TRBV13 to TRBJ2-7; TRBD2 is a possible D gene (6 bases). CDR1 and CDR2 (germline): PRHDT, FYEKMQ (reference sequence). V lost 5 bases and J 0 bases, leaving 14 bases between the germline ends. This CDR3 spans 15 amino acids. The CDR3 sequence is CASSLQETSSYEQYF. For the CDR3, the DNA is TGTGCCAGCAGCCTTCAGGAGACTAGCTCCTACGAGCAGTACTTC.

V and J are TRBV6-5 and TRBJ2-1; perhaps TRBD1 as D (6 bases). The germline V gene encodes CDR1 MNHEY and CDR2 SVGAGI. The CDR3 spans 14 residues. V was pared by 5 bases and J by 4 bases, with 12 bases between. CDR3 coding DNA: TGTGCCAGCAGTCGAGACAGGCTTTACAATGAGCAGTTCTTC. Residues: CASSRDRLYNEQFF.

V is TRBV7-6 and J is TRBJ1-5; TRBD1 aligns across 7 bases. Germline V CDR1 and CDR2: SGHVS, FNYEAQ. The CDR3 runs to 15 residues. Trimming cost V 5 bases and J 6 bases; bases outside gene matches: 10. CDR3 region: CASSPTTGEGQPQHF. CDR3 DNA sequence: TGTGCCAGCAGCCCTACTACAGGGGAAGGTCAGCCCCAGCATTTT.

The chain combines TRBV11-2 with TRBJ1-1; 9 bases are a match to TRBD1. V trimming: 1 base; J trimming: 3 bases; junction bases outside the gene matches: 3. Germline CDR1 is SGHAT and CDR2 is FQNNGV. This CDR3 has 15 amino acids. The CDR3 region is CASSLGRTGDTEAFF. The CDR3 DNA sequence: TGTGCCAGCAGCTTAGGGAGGACAGGGGACACTGAAGCTTTCTTT.

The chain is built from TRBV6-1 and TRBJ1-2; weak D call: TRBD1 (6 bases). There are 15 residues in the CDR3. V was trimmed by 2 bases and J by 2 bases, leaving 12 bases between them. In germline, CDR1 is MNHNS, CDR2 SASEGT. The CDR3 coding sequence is TGTGCCAGCAGTGAAACAGGGCGATCGAACTATGGCTACACCTTC. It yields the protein CASSETGRSNYGYTF.

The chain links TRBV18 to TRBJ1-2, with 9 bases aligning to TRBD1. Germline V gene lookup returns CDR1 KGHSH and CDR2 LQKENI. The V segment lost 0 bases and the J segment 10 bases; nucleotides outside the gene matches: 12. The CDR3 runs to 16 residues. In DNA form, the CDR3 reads TGTGCCAGCTCACCACCGTCCTTCCCGGGACAGGGAATCTACACCTTC. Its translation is CASSPPSFPGQGIYTF. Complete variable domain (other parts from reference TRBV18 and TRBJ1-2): NAGVMQNPRHLVRRRGQEARLRCSPMKGHSHVYWYRQLPEEGLKFMVYLQKENIIDESGMPKERFSAEFPKEGPSILRIQQVVRGDSAAYFCASSPPSFPGQGIYTFGSGTRLTVV.

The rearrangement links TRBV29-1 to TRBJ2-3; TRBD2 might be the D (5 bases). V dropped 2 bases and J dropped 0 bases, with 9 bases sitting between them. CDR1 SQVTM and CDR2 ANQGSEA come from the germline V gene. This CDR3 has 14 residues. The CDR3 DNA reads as TGCAGCGTTGAATCGGCGGGTAGCACAGATACGCAGTATTTT. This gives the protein CSVESAGSTDTQYF.